Shown below are 12 T cell receptor beta chains from a single sample sequenced in a study of identical twins. TCRdb fed the 5' RACE reads into MiXCR, producing one record per CDR3 protein. The repertoire includes some 630,000 distinct CDR3 sequences, around 7.4% of them detected once, and about 1.5% sits in the top ten. The same data also went into a second study, on yellow fever vaccine responses in identical twins.

Sequenced input: PBMCs. The receptors were sampled from a woman between 18 and 30 years old in good health.

This clonotype was counted a few times. The chain combines TRBV12-3 or TRBV12-4 with TRBJ1-2; D may be TRBD1 (5 bases). The CDR3 spans 16 residues. Trimming pared 3 bases from V and 5 bases from J, leaving 19 bases between. CDR3 nucleotide sequence: TGTGCCAGCAGTTTTTCCCCGCAGGGAGACGGGTATGGCTACACCTTC. This translates into CASSFSPQGDGYGYTF.

The V and J genes are TRBV2 and TRBJ2-7; 9 bases line up with TRBD1. From germline, CDR1 is SNHLY and CDR2 FYNNEI. Unmatched junction bases numbered 7, after V lost 3 bases and J lost 7 bases. The CDR3 is 14 residues long. This chain's CDR3 is CASSDNRGLGEQYF. The CDR3 region has the DNA TGTGCCAGCAGTGACAACAGGGGGCTGGGGGAGCAGTACTTC. The variable domain in full, with the rest retrieved from reference TRBV2 and TRBJ2-7, is EPEVTQTPSHQVTQMGQEVILRCVPISNHLYFYWYRQILGQKVEFLVSFYNNEISEKSEIFDDQFSVERPDGSNFTLKIRSTKLEDSAMYFCASSDNRGLGEQYFGPGTRLTVT.

This clonotype was seen a few times. This chain joins TRBV10-3 and TRBJ2-7; 9 bases fit TRBD2. J gave up 2 bases and V 3 bases, and 5 bases lay outside the gene matches. CDR1 is ENHRY and CDR2 is SYGVKD in the germline V gene. The CDR3 totals 15 residues. CDR3 loop: CAISDRREGPYEQYF. The CDR3 nucleotides read TGTGCCATCAGTGACAGGCGGGAGGGCCCCTACGAGCAGTACTTC.

This clonotype was seen repeatedly, ten times or more. The V gene is TRBV12-3 or TRBV12-4, the J gene TRBJ2-7, with TRBD1 identical over 8 bases. V trimming: 5 bases; J trimming: 8 bases; junction bases outside the gene matches: 8. CDR3 length: 13 amino acids. CDR3 sequence reads: CASSPQGAPQQYV. The DNA of the CDR3 is TGTGCCAGCAGTCCCCAGGGGGCCCCGCAGCAGTACGTC.

This sequence joins TRBV12-3 or TRBV12-4 and TRBJ1-5; D gene uncertain. The CDR3 has 12 amino acids. Trimming left V 6 bases short and J 7 bases short, with 10 bases between. CDR3 amino acids: CASRGSTQPQHF. The CDR3 DNA reads as TGTGCCAGCAGGGGGTCTACGCAGCCCCAGCATTTT.

This clonotype was counted a few times. The chain combines TRBV3-1 with TRBJ2-7, with 11 nucleotides matching TRBD2. This CDR3 is 17 amino acids long. Germline trimming cut 3 bases from V and 4 bases from J; bases unmatched to any gene: 11. CDR1 is LGHDT, CDR2 YNNKEL, per germline (reference sequence). The CDR3 DNA reads TGTGCCAGCAGCCATAAAACCGTAGCGGGAGGGCCTTACGAGCAGTACTTC. Translating gives CASSHKTVAGGPYEQYF.

In this sample, this clonotype turned up many times. This chain uses TRBV20-1 with TRBJ2-7, with 8 bases identical to TRBD1. Germline CDR1 reads DFQATT; CDR2 reads SNEGSKA (reference sequence). V was clipped by 5 bases and J by 3 bases; unmatched bases: 9. The CDR3 has 14 residues. The CDR3 nucleotides are TGCAGTGCTGAAAAACAGGGGGGAGGCTACGAGCAGTACGTC. Translated, it gives CSAEKQGGGYEQYV.

This chain joins TRBV5-1 and TRBJ2-7, with 8 nucleotides matching TRBD1. The germline V gene has CDR1 SGHRS and CDR2 YFSETQ. CDR3 size: 14 residues. The J segment lost 0 bases and the V segment lost 5 bases, leaving 4 bases of the junction unmatched. The CDR3: CASRETGVSYEQYF. The CDR3 nucleotides read TGCGCCAGCAGGGAGACAGGGGTCTCCTACGAGCAGTACTTC.

The rearrangement uses TRBV20-1 and TRBJ1-1; D remains unclear. Per the germline V gene, CDR1 is DFQATT and CDR2 is SNEGSKA (reference sequence). CDR3 length: 13 amino acids. The V end lost 1 base, the J end lost 3 bases, and 9 bases lay between the germline ends. CDR3 coding DNA: TGCAGTGCTAGAGTCCTTGGGGACACTGAAGCTTTCTTT. This gives the protein CSARVLGDTEAFF.

The V call is TRBV12-3 or TRBV12-4, the J call TRBJ1-6; the D gene is possibly TRBD1 (6 bases). Trimming took 3 bases from V and 9 from J, leaving 15 bases between them. The CDR3 contains 15 residues. CDR3 amino acids: CASSFGGGRISPLHF. The DNA of the CDR3 is TGTGCCAGCAGTTTTGGCGGGGGGCGAATTTCACCCCTCCACTTT.

The chain has TRBV7-2 and TRBJ2-3; D is unresolved. The V end lost 8 bases, the J end lost 6 bases, and 18 bases lay between the germline ends. The CDR3 is 14 amino acids. Germline CDR1 reads SGHTA; CDR2 reads FQGNSA. The chain's CDR3 is CASPAAPRSDTQYF. DNA of the CDR3: TGTGCCAGCCCCGCCGCCCCCAGGTCCGATACGCAGTATTTT.

This clonotype was seen a handful of times. The chain employs TRBV5-1 and TRBJ2-6; maybe TRBD2 (5 bases). V lost 6 bases, J lost 0 bases, and 13 bases lay in between. CDR3 length equals 16 residues. Germline V gene data show CDR1 as SGHRS and CDR2 as YFSETQ. For the CDR3, the DNA is TGCGCCAGCAATGACCTCCGGGACTCTGGGGCCAACGTCCTGACTTTC. Its translation is CASNDLRDSGANVLTF.